This entry lists 30 T cell receptor beta chains sequenced from one sample in a study of T cell repertoires in cytomegalovirus infection. Each CDR3 protein gets one entry after TCRdb re-called the reads with MiXCR. The repertoire holds some 940,000 distinct CDR3 sequences, with roughly 30% as singletons. These receptors lack a known antigen. The input for sequencing was cultured CD8+ T cells from PBMCs, taken from culture after CMV antigen stimulation. These receptors all stem from a human donor in good health (CMV status not recorded). Some clones in this sample may be carry-over from other donors' samples.

This clonotype has a handful of counts. The chain is built from TRBV3-1 and TRBJ1-2; no clear D. Germline V lookup: CDR1 LGHDT, CDR2 YNNKEL (reference sequence). Trimming pared 1 base from V and 6 bases from J, leaving 12 bases between. The CDR3 has 14 residues. In DNA, the CDR3 is TGTGCCAGCAGCCAAGTTGGCCGTATGGATGGCTACACCTTC. Its protein product is CASSQVGRMDGYTF.

This clonotype was seen a handful of times. This chain links TRBV7-6 with TRBJ2-5; 10 bases line up with TRBD2. The germline CDR1 and CDR2 sequences are SGHVS and FNYEAQ. V trimming: 3 bases; J trimming: 5 bases; junction bases outside the gene matches: 6. CDR3 length: 15 amino acids. CDR3: CASSFLAGARETQYF. CDR3 coding DNA: TGTGCCAGCAGCTTCCTAGCGGGGGCCAGGGAGACCCAGTACTTC.

The chain couples TRBV20-1 to TRBJ2-5; D is unclear. Between the trimmed V and J ends, which lost 2 bases and 0 bases, there was a span of 4 bases. This CDR3 is built from 12 residues. Germline-derived CDR1 and CDR2 are DFQATT and SNEGSKA (reference sequence). The CDR3 protein is CSARQYQETQYF. Written as DNA, the CDR3 is TGCAGTGCTAGACAATACCAAGAGACCCAGTACTTC.

The chain carries TRBV15 and TRBJ1-5; the D gene is possibly TRBD1 (5 bases). Trimming cost V 3 bases and J 7 bases, with 19 bases left between them. Germline values: CDR1 LNHNV, CDR2 YYDKDF (reference sequence). The CDR3 loop spans 16 amino acids. CDR3 residues: CATSSNGDLDSQPQHF. The DNA of the CDR3 is TGTGCCACCAGCAGCAATGGGGACCTTGATAGCCAGCCCCAGCATTTT.

The chain recombines TRBV7-9 with TRBJ2-7, with D unclear. The V gene lost 3 bases and the J gene lost 3 bases, with 18 bases spanning the gap. Germline-derived CDR1 and CDR2 are SEHNR and FQNEAQ (reference sequence). The CDR3 is 16 residues long. CDR3 region: CASSFVLRQVSYEQYF. CDR3 bases: TGTGCCAGCAGCTTCGTTCTGAGGCAGGTGAGCTACGAGCAGTACTTC.

The V call is TRBV9, the J call TRBJ1-3, with D possibly being TRBD1 (5 bases). The CDR3 length is 13 residues. V was pared by 6 bases and J by 0 bases, with 7 bases between. Germline lookup yields CDR1 SGDLS and CDR2 YYNGEE. Written as DNA, the CDR3 is TGTGCCAGCAAAGACAGCTCTGGAAACACCATATATTTT. This gives the protein CASKDSSGNTIYF.

Details on this clonotype: A much larger clone is a single base away; this may be a read error. The V call is TRBV7-4, the J call TRBJ1-2, with TRBD1 identical over 8 bases. Germline CDR1 reads SGHVT; CDR2 reads SQSDAQ. This CDR3 contains 14 residues. The CDR3 reads CTSSPDRDYSGYTF. The CDR3 DNA reads as TGTACCAGCAGCCCGGACAGGGATTACAGTGGCTACACCTTC.

This chain uses TRBV10-3 with TRBJ1-3; D is uncertain. The germline V and J ends were trimmed by 6 bases and 0 bases, with 6 bases remaining between them. This CDR3 region has 13 residues. CDR1 is ENHRY, CDR2 SYGVKD, per germline. The CDR3 DNA is TGTGCCATCAGGGGTGGCTCTGGAAACACCATATATTTT. Amino acids: CAIRGGSGNTIYF.

Ten or more counts support this clonotype. The chain is built from TRBV12-3 or TRBV12-4 and TRBJ2-2; D gene uncertain. This CDR3 is built from 13 residues. V was cut by 2 bases and J by 4 bases, with 5 bases left in between. The CDR3 sequence: CASSLLFTGELFF. CDR3 DNA sequence: TGTGCCAGCAGTTTATTGTTCACCGGGGAGCTGTTTTTT.

The table lists this clonotype with a few counts. The rearrangement joins TRBV7-9 to TRBJ2-3; D might be TRBD2 (6 bases). The germline gives CDR1 SEHNR, CDR2 FQNEAQ (reference sequence). The CDR3 sequence is 17 residues long. Trimming shortened V by 1 base and J by 0 bases, and 14 bases separated the two germline ends. The CDR3 spells CASSLVGGASSTDTQYF. The CDR3 coding sequence is TGTGCCAGCAGCTTAGTTGGCGGGGCGAGTAGCACAGATACGCAGTATTTT. Full variable domain (rest looked up from reference TRBV7-9 and TRBJ2-3): DTGVSQNPRHKITKRGQNVTFRCDPISEHNRLYWYRQTLGQGPEFLTYFQNEAQLEKSRLLSDRFSAERPKGSFSTLEIQRTEQGDSAMYLCASSLVGGASSTDTQYFGPGTRLTVL.

V gene TRBV11-2 combines with J gene TRBJ1-4; D is possibly TRBD1 (6 bases). The CDR3 loop spans 16 amino acids. The V end lost 5 bases, the J end lost 5 bases, and 18 bases lay between the germline ends. Germline values: CDR1 SGHAT, CDR2 FQNNGV. Here the CDR3 DNA reads TGTGCCAGCAGCCACTCCGGGGGACACAAAAATGAAAAACTGTTTTTT. Translating gives CASSHSGGHKNEKLFF.

This clonotype was counted at least ten times. The chain uses TRBV6-5 and TRBJ2-6; D ambiguous. Germline V gene sequence: CDR1 MNHEY, CDR2 SVGAGI. This CDR3 has 13 amino acids. Trimming removed 2 bases from V and 5 bases from J, with 4 bases in between. DNA of the CDR3: TGTGCCAGCAGTTACCCTAGGGCCAACGTCCTGACTTTC. Residues: CASSYPRANVLTF.

As regards this clonotype: At one of its ends the junction is not consistent with the germline gene, which may arise from a read error. The V and J genes are TRBV4-1 and TRBJ2-2, with 7 positions matching TRBD1. CDR1 and CDR2 (germline): MGHRA, YSYEKL. This CDR3 is 17 amino acids long. The CDR3 loop is CASSQGTGAINTGELFF. The CDR3 DNA reads TGTGCCAGCAGCCAAGGAACAGGGGCGATAAACACCGGGGAGCTGTTTTTT.

This clonotype was detected only a few times. The chain combines TRBV4-3 with TRBJ1-1; 10 nucleotides line up with TRBD1. V dropped 2 bases and J dropped 6; count of bases not matched to a gene: 6. This CDR3 is built from 15 residues. Germline assignment: CDR1 LGHNA and CDR2 YSLEER. The CDR3 bases are TGCGCCAGCAGCCAACACGACAGGGGGCAAGCTGAAGCTTTCTTT. Amino acids: CASSQHDRGQAEAFF.

This chain connects TRBV12-3 or TRBV12-4 to TRBJ2-1; TRBD2 matches 12 bases. Trimming at V came to 5 bases and at J to 8 bases, leaving 7 bases not matched to a gene. The CDR3 has 15 residues. The CDR3 region is CASSALAGGRDEQFF. CDR3 sequence (DNA): TGTGCCAGCAGTGCTCTAGCGGGGGGGCGTGATGAGCAGTTCTTC.

This clonotype was counted many times. CDR3 in amino acids: CASSSRTGSNQPQHF. Written as DNA, the CDR3 is TGTGCCAGCAGTTCCCGGACGGGGAGCAATCAGCCCCAGCATTTT. V usage is TRBV27 and J usage is TRBJ1-5; D gene unclear. V was shortened by 4 bases and J by 1 base, with 11 bases between the two germline ends. CDR3 length equals 15 residues. Germline-derived CDR1 and CDR2 are MNHEY and SMNVEV (reference sequence).

This clonotype was found a few times. The V and J genes are TRBV7-6 and TRBJ1-1; weak D call: TRBD1 (6 bases). Germline V gives CDR1 SGHVS, CDR2 FNYEAQ. Trimming removed 7 bases from V and 3 bases from J, with 12 bases in between. The CDR3 runs to 13 residues. The CDR3 DNA sequence: TGTGCCAGCATCTTGGGGGGGCACACTGAAGCTTTCTTT. Its protein product is CASILGGHTEAFF.

This clonotype was detected many times. The chain has TRBV7-2 and TRBJ2-1; 7 bases fit TRBD2. Unmatched junction bases numbered 4, after V lost 2 bases and J lost 9 bases. Germline-derived CDR1 and CDR2 are SGHTA and FQGNSA. The CDR3 is 13 amino acids. The CDR3 loop is CASSLPAGVEQFF. The CDR3 bases are TGTGCCAGCAGCTTACCCGCGGGAGTTGAGCAGTTCTTC.

This chain uses TRBV7-6 with TRBJ2-7; 8 positions agree with TRBD2. Unmatched junction bases numbered 11, after V lost 4 bases and J lost 3 bases. Germline V CDR1 and CDR2: SGHVS, FNYEAQ. The CDR3 has 16 residues. This CDR3 reads CASSSPRNSGDYEQYF. DNA for the CDR3: TGTGCCAGCAGCTCCCCTAGGAATAGCGGGGACTACGAGCAGTACTTC.

The table lists this clonotype with a few counts. DNA of the CDR3: TGTGCCAGCAGCTTAGGTCGACAGGGAGCTAGCACAGATACGCAGTATTTT. Its translation is CASSLGRQGASTDTQYF. This chain links TRBV7-6 with TRBJ2-3; 7 bases match TRBD1. Germline V gene sequence: CDR1 SGHVS, CDR2 FNYEAQ. V gave up 1 base and J gave up 0 bases; unmatched junction bases: 7. The CDR3 covers 17 residues.

The CDR3 DNA is TGTGCCAGCAGCTCATGGGACCGACAATCCTACGAGCAGTACGTC. Translating it yields CASSSWDRQSYEQYV. The chain is built from TRBV7-2 and TRBJ2-7, with D possibly being TRBD1 or TRBD2 (5 bases each). Germline CDR1 is SGHTA and CDR2 is FQGNSA. The CDR3 extends over 15 amino acids. The V end was cut by 4 bases, the J end by 1 base, with 14 bases between.

The chain links TRBV29-1 to TRBJ1-1, with a possible D match to TRBD1 (6 bases). Trimming shortened V by 3 bases and J by 1 base, and 9 bases separated the two germline ends. This CDR3 spans 13 amino acids. Germline-derived CDR1 and CDR2 are SQVTM and ANQGSEA. In nucleotides, the CDR3 is TGCAGCGTTGATCGGGGGGCGAACACTGAAGCTTTCTTT. It is translated as CSVDRGANTEAFF.

The chain employs TRBV28 and TRBJ2-3; no clear D gene. CDR3 length: 14 amino acids. Germline CDR1 is MDHEN and CDR2 is SYDVKM. V was clipped by 5 bases and J by 4 bases, with 13 bases between them. CDR3 sequence: CASSPDSWADTQYF. CDR3 coding DNA: TGTGCCAGCAGTCCAGACTCTTGGGCAGATACGCAGTATTTT.

The table lists this clonotype with a few counts. The J gene is TRBJ2-3, the V gene TRBV12-5, with 9 bases that match TRBD2. The CDR3 length is 15 residues. Per germline, CDR1 LGHNT and CDR2 FRNRAP. With V trimmed by 4 bases and J by 3 bases, 5 bases remained unmatched. DNA for the CDR3: TGTGCTAGTGGTTCCGGGACTAGCTATACAGATACGCAGTATTTT. This encodes CASGSGTSYTDTQYF. Complete variable domain (other parts from reference TRBV12-5 and TRBJ2-3): DARVTQTPRHKVTEMGQEVTMRCQPILGHNTVFWYRQTMMQGLELLAYFRNRAPLDDSGMPKDRFSAEMPDATLATLKIQPSEPRDSAVYFCASGSGTSYTDTQYFGPGTRLTVL.

V and J are TRBV7-9 and TRBJ2-1, with TRBD2 identical over 10 bases. V lost 5 bases and J lost 4; bases outside the gene matches: 8. The CDR3 totals 16 residues. Germline CDR1 and CDR2: SEHNR and FQNEAQ (reference sequence). CDR3 residues: CASSIRGGLAYNEQFF. CDR3 nucleotide sequence: TGTGCCAGCAGCATCAGAGGGGGACTAGCGTACAATGAGCAGTTCTTC.

The rearrangement uses TRBV6-8 and TRBJ2-5; D is undetermined. Per germline, CDR1 MNHGY and CDR2 SAAAGT. The CDR3 covers 13 residues. Trimming shortened V by 11 bases and J by 1 base, and 14 bases separated the two germline ends. The DNA for the CDR3 is TGTGCCGGCAAAAGGGATATCCAAGAGACCCAGTACTTC. Protein: CAGKRDIQETQYF.

This clonotype has only a few counts. The chain joins TRBV7-6 to TRBJ2-2; no firm D call. The V end was cut by 4 bases, the J end by 8 bases, with 5 bases between. Germline V gene sequence: CDR1 SGHVS, CDR2 FNYEAQ. This CDR3 spans 11 amino acids. The CDR3 DNA reads TGTGCCAGCAGCTCCCAAGGGGAGCTGTTTTTT. As protein: CASSSQGELFF.

About this clonotype itself: A clone one base away is much larger, so this may be a read error. The gene calls are TRBV7-6 and TRBJ2-1; 7 bases map to TRBD1. The CDR3 is made up of 16 amino acids. Germline V CDR1 and CDR2: SGHVS, FNYEAQ. V shed 7 bases, J shed 0 bases, and the junction held 9 bases outside the gene matches. The DNA for the CDR3 is TGTGCCAGCACCATCGAGACAGGGCCCTCCTACAATGAGCAGTTCTTC. Amino acid sequence: CASTIETGPSYNEQFF.

Ten or more counts support this clonotype. The chain employs TRBV7-8 and TRBJ1-4; D remains ambiguous. V shed 2 bases and J shed 3 bases, with 7 bases lying between them. The CDR3 consists of 14 residues. Germline values: CDR1 SGHVS, CDR2 FQNEAQ. CDR3 sequence (DNA): TGTGCCAGCAGCTTAAGGTTCGCTAATGAAAAACTGTTTTTT. Amino acid sequence: CASSLRFANEKLFF.

This chain uses TRBV7-9 with TRBJ2-2; D possibly corresponds to TRBD1 (6 bases). Germline loops: CDR1 SEHNR, CDR2 FQNEAQ (reference sequence). Between the trimmed V and J ends, which lost 3 bases and 5 bases, there was a span of 10 bases. The CDR3 consists of 14 residues. The CDR3 here is CASSFLQGTGELFF. Here the CDR3 DNA reads TGTGCCAGCAGCTTTTTGCAGGGGACCGGGGAGCTGTTTTTT. The complete variable domain, with remaining parts taken from reference TRBV7-9 and TRBJ2-2, reads DTGVSQNPRHKITKRGQNVTFRCDPISEHNRLYWYRQTLGQGPEFLTYFQNEAQLEKSRLLSDRFSAERPKGSFSTLEIQRTEQGDSAMYLCASSFLQGTGELFFGEGSRLTVL.